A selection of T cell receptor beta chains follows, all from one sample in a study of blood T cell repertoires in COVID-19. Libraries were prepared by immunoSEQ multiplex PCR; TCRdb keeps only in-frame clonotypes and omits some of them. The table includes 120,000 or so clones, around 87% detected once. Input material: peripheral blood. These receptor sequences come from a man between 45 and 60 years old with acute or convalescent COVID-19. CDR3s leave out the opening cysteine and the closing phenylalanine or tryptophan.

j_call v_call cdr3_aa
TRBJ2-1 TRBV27 ASSLILAGRDEQF
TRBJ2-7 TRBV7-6 ASSLGATGEQY
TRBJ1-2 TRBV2 ASRGPIYGYT
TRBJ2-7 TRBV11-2 ASSSGLAGGSYEQY
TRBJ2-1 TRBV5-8 ASSLNLGAGVHEQF
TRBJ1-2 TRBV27 ASSLYSGDRPMGYT
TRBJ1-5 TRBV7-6 ASSLSVGYGGVQPQH
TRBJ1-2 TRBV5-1 ASSSGDSSGYGYT
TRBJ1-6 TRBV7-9 ASSLSAAGNSPLH
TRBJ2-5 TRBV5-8 ASSLAVAGGETQY
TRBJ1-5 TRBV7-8 ASSLGITGGNQPQH
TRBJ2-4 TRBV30 AWHHRTGPVDIQY
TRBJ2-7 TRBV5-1 ASSLVTSGRVDHEQY
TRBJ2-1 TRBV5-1 ASSPGQGSYNEQF
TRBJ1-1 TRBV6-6 ASSRGQGRANTEAF
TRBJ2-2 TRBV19 ASSIGGEGNTGELF
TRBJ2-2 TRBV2 ASSYATSGRGTGELF
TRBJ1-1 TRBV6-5 ASSDRDRGLRAF
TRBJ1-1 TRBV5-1 ASSPHMNTEAF
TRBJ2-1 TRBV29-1 SALTGGNEQF
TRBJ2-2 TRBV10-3 AISEFSGANTGELF
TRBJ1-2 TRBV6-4 ASSDSGQGFTGYT
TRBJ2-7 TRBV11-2 ASSSLKHRGRNSYEQY
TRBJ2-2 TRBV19 ASTTLRTGGWTGELF
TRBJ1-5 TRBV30 AWRQGTNQPQH
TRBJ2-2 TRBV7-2 ASSLGGGYTGELF
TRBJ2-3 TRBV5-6 ASSETLAGGPQY
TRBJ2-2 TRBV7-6 ASSLAPDSQTTGELF
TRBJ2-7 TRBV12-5 ASGLARGGQGFEQY
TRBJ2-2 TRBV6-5 ASRYRQGRYTGELF
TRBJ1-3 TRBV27 ASSPNRSGNTIY
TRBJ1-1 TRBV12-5 ASGLRQVNTEAF
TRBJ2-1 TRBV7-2 ASLVTGRYEQF
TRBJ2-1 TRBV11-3 ASSLGQGANEQF
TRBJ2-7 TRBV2 ASSTPFRGKQY
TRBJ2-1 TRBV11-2 ASSLDTYRDIGNEQF
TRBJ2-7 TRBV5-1 ASSSKTGSYEQY
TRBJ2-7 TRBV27 ASSPGLAYYEQY
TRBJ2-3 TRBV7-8 ASSTTGTSSLRDTQY
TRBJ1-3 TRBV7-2 ASSYDRFGNTIY
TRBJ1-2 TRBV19 ASSMNTGGALIYGYT
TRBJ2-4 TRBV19 ASSITGVWDKNIQY
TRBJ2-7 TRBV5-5 ASSFLGRGAYEQY
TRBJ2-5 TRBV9 ASSVAIGTGLGQETQY
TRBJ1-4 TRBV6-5 ASSYSLATNEKLF
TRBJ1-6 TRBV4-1 ASSQETALGSPLH
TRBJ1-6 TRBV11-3 ASRRGNSPLH